What follows describes a single TCR beta chain. This record belongs to a study of T cell clones after liver transplantation. Overall study: As an antigen-independent comparator, third-party-reactive TCRbeta sequences came from pre-transplant mixed lymphocyte reactions. Three of the eight recipients were HCV-positive; the rest had non-autoimmune, non-viral transplant indications.

Repertoires were generated with immunoSEQ multiplex PCR, while TCRdb's copy carries only in-frame clones and drops some. The sample includes 98,000 or so clones, approximately 85% of them seen just once. This CDR3 spans 14 amino acids. V shed 4 bases, J shed 9 bases, and the junction held 7 bases outside the gene matches. Germline lookup yields CDR1 SNHLY and CDR2 FYNNEI. This sequence originates from a human donor who received a liver transplant. This sequence joins TRBV2 and TRBJ1-5, with 9 bases matching TRBD1. The material sequenced was CD4+ T cells from blood, taken before liver transplant. CDR3 sequence: CASSGWTGVRPQHF. CDR3 in DNA: TGTGCCAGCAGTGGTTGGACAGGGGTTAGGCCCCAGCATTTT. Complete variable domain (other parts from reference TRBV2 and TRBJ1-5): EPEVTQTPSHQVTQMGQEVILRCVPISNHLYFYWYRQILGQKVEFLVSFYNNEISEKSEIFDDQFSVERPDGSNFTLKIRSTKLEDSAMYFCASSGWTGVRPQHFGDGTRLSIL.